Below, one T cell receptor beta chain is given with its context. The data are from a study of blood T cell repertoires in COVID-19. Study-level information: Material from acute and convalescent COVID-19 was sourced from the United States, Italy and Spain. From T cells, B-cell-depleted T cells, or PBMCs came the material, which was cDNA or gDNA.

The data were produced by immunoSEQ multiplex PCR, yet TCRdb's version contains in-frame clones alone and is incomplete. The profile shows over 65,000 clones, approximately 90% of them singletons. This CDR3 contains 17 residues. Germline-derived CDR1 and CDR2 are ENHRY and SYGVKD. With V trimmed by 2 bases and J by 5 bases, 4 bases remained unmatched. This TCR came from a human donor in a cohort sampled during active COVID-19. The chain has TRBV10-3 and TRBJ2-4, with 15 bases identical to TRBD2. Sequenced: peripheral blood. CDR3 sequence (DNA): TGTGCCATCAGTGAGGGACTAGCGGGGGGGCAGGAAAACATTCAGTACTTC. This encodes CAISEGLAGGQENIQYF.